Listed below are T cell receptor beta chains from one sample, sequenced in a study of response to subunit inactivated influenza vaccine. TCRdb re-called the RT-PCR reads through MiXCR, storing one row per CDR3 protein. The profile shows about 540,000 distinct CDR3 sequences, around 15% of them singletons. This sample comprised PBMCs from blood, obtained 12 days after vaccination. Every receptor here comes from a man aged 45-65 years who received an inactivated influenza vaccine. Each CDR3 is given with its conserved first and last residue. D genes are given only for firm matches. Clone size is shown for a subset of rows, as once, few, many or a class of expanded clone.

j_call: TRBJ1-1; cdr3_length: 14; clone_size: few; d_call: TRBD1; v_call: TRBV6-5; cdr3_aa: CASSYDRDLTEAFF; cdr3_nt: TGTGCCAGCAGTTATGACAGGGATCTCACTGAAGCTTTCTTT
j_call: TRBJ2-1; cdr3_length: 16; clone_size: .; d_call: .; v_call: TRBV5-1; cdr3_aa: CASSVGGGSSYNEQFF; cdr3_nt: TGCGCCAGCAGCGTGGGAGGGGGGAGCTCCTACAATGAGCAGTTCTTC
j_call: TRBJ2-1; cdr3_length: 17; clone_size: .; d_call: TRBD2; v_call: TRBV6-2/TRBV6-3; cdr3_aa: CASSYPLAGGPHNEQFF; cdr3_nt: TGTGCCAGCAGTTACCCCCTAGCGGGGGGGCCGCACAATGAGCAGTTCTTC
j_call: TRBJ1-6; cdr3_length: 14; clone_size: few; d_call: .; v_call: TRBV7-2; cdr3_aa: CASSLVKYNSPLHF; cdr3_nt: TGTGCCAGCAGCTTGGTTAAATATAATTCACCCCTCCACTTT
j_call: TRBJ1-4; cdr3_length: 15; clone_size: .; d_call: .; v_call: TRBV12-3/TRBV12-4; cdr3_aa: CASRGGERGNEKLFF; cdr3_nt: TGTGCCAGCAGGGGGGGGGAACGGGGAAATGAAAAACTGTTTTTT
j_call: TRBJ2-7; cdr3_length: 15; clone_size: few; d_call: TRBD2; v_call: TRBV12-3/TRBV12-4; cdr3_aa: CASSSGTSGPYEQYF; cdr3_nt: TGTGCCAGCAGTTCCGGGACTAGCGGACCCTACGAGCAGTACTTC
j_call: TRBJ1-3; cdr3_length: 15; clone_size: few; d_call: TRBD1; v_call: TRBV5-1; cdr3_aa: CASSRTGDSGNTIYF; cdr3_nt: TGCGCCAGCAGCCGGACAGGGGACTCTGGAAACACCATATATTTT
j_call: TRBJ2-1; cdr3_length: 17; clone_size: few; d_call: .; v_call: TRBV6-2/TRBV6-3; cdr3_aa: CASSYSGGPSSYNEQFF; cdr3_nt: TGTGCCAGCAGTTACTCTGGTGGGCCGAGCTCCTACAATGAGCAGTTCTTC
j_call: TRBJ2-7; cdr3_length: 15; clone_size: few; d_call: TRBD2; v_call: TRBV20-1; cdr3_aa: CSARALAGVTYEQYF; cdr3_nt: TGCAGTGCTAGAGCCCTAGCGGGGGTAACGTACGAGCAGTACTTC
j_call: TRBJ2-7; cdr3_length: 13; clone_size: few; d_call: .; v_call: TRBV12-3/TRBV12-4; cdr3_aa: CASSSLLAYEQYF; cdr3_nt: TGTGCCAGCAGCTCGTTACTAGCCTACGAGCAGTACTTC
j_call: TRBJ2-3; cdr3_length: 15; clone_size: .; d_call: .; v_call: TRBV20-1; cdr3_aa: CSARGPAETTDTQYF; cdr3_nt: TGCAGTGCTAGAGGACCAGCGGAGACCACAGATACGCAGTATTTT
j_call: TRBJ2-7; cdr3_length: 13; clone_size: many; d_call: .; v_call: TRBV20-1; cdr3_aa: CSARDIYRVPQYF; cdr3_nt: TGCAGTGCTAGAGATATATACAGGGTCCCGCAGTACTTC
j_call: TRBJ2-1; cdr3_length: 12; clone_size: .; d_call: .; v_call: TRBV28; cdr3_aa: CASSLSQREQFF; cdr3_nt: TGTGCCAGCAGTTTATCACAGCGGGAGCAGTTCTTC
j_call: TRBJ2-7; cdr3_length: 15; clone_size: .; d_call: .; v_call: TRBV29-1; cdr3_aa: CSVEDRGTSTYEQYF; cdr3_nt: TGCAGCGTTGAAGATCGGGGGACCTCAACCTACGAGCAGTACTTC
j_call: TRBJ2-7; cdr3_length: 13; clone_size: few; d_call: .; v_call: TRBV20-1; cdr3_aa: CSAREGFPYEQYF; cdr3_nt: TGCAGTGCTAGAGAGGGTTTTCCCTACGAGCAGTACTTC
j_call: TRBJ2-5; cdr3_length: 15; clone_size: .; d_call: TRBD2; v_call: TRBV2; cdr3_aa: CASSSIGGAQETQYF; cdr3_nt: TGTGCCAGCAGTTCTATCGGGGGGGCCCAAGAGACCCAGTACTTC
j_call: TRBJ1-6; cdr3_length: 15; clone_size: many; d_call: TRBD1; v_call: TRBV5-1; cdr3_aa: CASSLRQGADSPLHF; cdr3_nt: TGCGCCAGCAGCCTGAGACAGGGGGCGGATTCACCCCTCCACTTT
j_call: TRBJ2-1; cdr3_length: 16; clone_size: .; d_call: .; v_call: TRBV4-2; cdr3_aa: CASSQDLGGSYNEQFF; cdr3_nt: TGTGCCAGCAGCCAAGATCTGGGGGGCTCCTACAATGAGCAGTTCTTC
j_call: TRBJ2-3; cdr3_length: 15; clone_size: .; d_call: TRBD1; v_call: TRBV2; cdr3_aa: CASSDRGKATGTQYF; cdr3_nt: TGTGCCAGCAGCGACAGGGGGAAGGCCACAGGTACGCAGTATTTT
j_call: TRBJ1-3; cdr3_length: 15; clone_size: .; d_call: .; v_call: TRBV19; cdr3_aa: CASSTAGHSGNTIYF; cdr3_nt: TGTGCCAGTAGTACGGCAGGCCACTCTGGAAACACCATATATTTT